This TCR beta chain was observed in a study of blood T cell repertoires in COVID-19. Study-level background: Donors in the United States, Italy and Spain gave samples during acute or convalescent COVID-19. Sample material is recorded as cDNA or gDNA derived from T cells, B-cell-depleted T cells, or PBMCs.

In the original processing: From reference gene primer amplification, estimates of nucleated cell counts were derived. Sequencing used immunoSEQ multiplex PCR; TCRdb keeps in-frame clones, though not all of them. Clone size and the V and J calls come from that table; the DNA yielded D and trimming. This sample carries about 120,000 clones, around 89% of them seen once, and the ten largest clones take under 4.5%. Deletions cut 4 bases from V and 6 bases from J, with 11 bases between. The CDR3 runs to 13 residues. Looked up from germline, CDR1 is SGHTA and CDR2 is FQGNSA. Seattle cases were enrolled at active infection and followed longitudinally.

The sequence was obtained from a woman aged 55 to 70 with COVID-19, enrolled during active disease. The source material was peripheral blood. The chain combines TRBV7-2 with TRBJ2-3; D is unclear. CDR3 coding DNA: TGTGCCAGCAGCTCCTCTAGACTGGATACGCAGTATTTT. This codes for CASSSSRLDTQYF. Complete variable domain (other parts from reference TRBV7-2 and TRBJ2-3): GAGVSQSPSNKVTEKGKDVELRCDPISGHTALYWYRQSLGQGLEFLIYFQGNSAPDKSGLPSDRFSAERTGGSVSTLTIQRTQQEDSAVYLCASSSSRLDTQYFGPGTRLTVL.